These 17 T cell receptor beta chains were all obtained from the same sample, sequenced in a study of spatial heterogeneity in lung cancer. The time point denotes: sample taken at primary tumor resection. No cells were sorted before sequencing. The whole RNA sequenced was extracted from tumor, nontumor lung or frozen PBMC. In TCRdb, the 5' RACE reads were re-called with MiXCR into one record per CDR3 protein. There are 50,000 to 65,000 distinct CDR3 sequences in the sample; roughly 7% occur only once, and approximately 2.9% lies in the top ten. Sample: PBMCs, taken at surgery. Receptors were obtained from a female donor with early-stage non-small cell lung cancer.

This clonotype was seen many times. The chain has TRBV29-1 and TRBJ2-1; 8 bases are shared with TRBD1. The CDR3 runs to 14 residues. Per germline, CDR1 SQVTM and CDR2 ANQGSEA. V lost 4 bases, J lost 4 bases, and 6 bases stayed unmatched. The CDR3: CSVVWTGFYNEQFF. In DNA, the CDR3 is TGCAGCGTTGTCTGGACAGGGTTTTACAATGAGCAGTTCTTC.

The table lists this clonotype with many counts. J is TRBJ2-7 and V is TRBV10-2; D may be TRBD1 (5 bases). The length of the CDR3 is 15 residues. CDR1 and CDR2 (germline): WSHSY, SAAADI. The ends were cut back, 3 bases at V and 2 bases at J, with 14 bases in the middle. The CDR3 nucleotides read TGCGCCAGCAGTGACCCCAGGGTACCCCCCTACGAGCAGTACTTC. It specifies CASSDPRVPPYEQYF.

This clonotype has ten or more counts. The conserved closing phenylalanine or tryptophan is absent in this CDR3, likely reflecting a read error. The DNA is omitted, as the CDR3 cannot be located on it reliably, and the CDR3 follows TCRdb's listing. This sequence joins TRBV14 and TRBJ1-2. A total of 10 residues make up the CDR3, ends included. CDR1 SGHDN and CDR2 FVKESK come from the germline V gene. The CDR3 loop is CASSRRATPC.

This clonotype was picked up many times. The CDR3 protein is CSTLINTGELFF. The CDR3, as DNA: TGCAGCACCTTAATAAACACCGGGGAGCTGTTTTTT. The chain joins TRBV20-1 to TRBJ2-2; D uncertain. The CDR3 covers 12 residues. Germline V gives CDR1 DFQATT, CDR2 SNEGSKA (reference sequence).

The sample holds many counts of this clonotype. The gene calls are TRBV5-1 and TRBJ1-2; D not certain. The CDR3 length is 12 residues. In germline, CDR1 is SGHRS, CDR2 YFSETQ. V lost 4 bases, J lost 5 bases, and 9 bases lay in between. The CDR3: CASSPVGYGYTF. The CDR3 DNA follows: TGCGCCAGCAGCCCGGTAGGATATGGCTACACCTTC.

This clonotype turned up a few times. This chain uses TRBV24-1 with TRBJ1-2; the D is unclear. CDR3 length: 13 residues. Germline V gene data show CDR1 as KGHDR and CDR2 as SFDVKD. The germline V and J ends were trimmed by 2 bases and 2 bases, with 5 bases remaining between them. The CDR3 region is CATSDSANYGYTF. In nucleotides, the CDR3 is TGTGCCACCAGTGATTCCGCAAACTATGGCTACACCTTC.

The chain recombines TRBV6-5 with TRBJ2-1; perhaps TRBD2 as D (6 bases). V gave up 4 bases and J gave up 0 bases, with 10 bases separating them. Germline CDR1 reads MNHEY; CDR2 reads SVGAGI. The CDR3 has 15 amino acids. CDR3 DNA: TGTGCCAGCAGTTTCTTCGGGGGCTCCTACAATGAGCAGTTCTTC. It yields the protein CASSFFGGSYNEQFF.

There are many counts of this clonotype. The V call is TRBV11-3, the J call TRBJ2-1; D remains unclear. Trimming took 1 base from V and 11 from J, leaving 12 bases between them. Germline V CDR1 and CDR2: SGHNT, YENEEA. CDR3 length: 13 amino acids. The CDR3 DNA reads as TGTGCCAGCAGCTTAGGGAGATGGGCCCAGCAGTTCTTC. Translated: CASSLGRWAQQFF.

V and J are TRBV7-2 and TRBJ2-5; the D gene could be TRBD1 or TRBD2 (7 bases each). This CDR3 spans 14 amino acids. Germline-derived CDR1 and CDR2 are SGHTA and FQGNSA. Trimming shortened V by 5 bases and J by 1 base, and 11 bases separated the two germline ends. The CDR3: CASSQGGAQETQYF. CDR3 in DNA: TGTGCCAGCAGCCAGGGGGGGGCCCAAGAGACCCAGTACTTC.

This clonotype was seen at least ten times. This chain links TRBV7-9 with TRBJ2-4; a possible D gene is TRBD2 (5 bases). The CDR3 is 16 residues long. Germline CDR1 reads SEHNR; CDR2 reads FQNEAQ (reference sequence). V was cut by 1 base and J by 8 bases, with 18 bases left in between. CDR3 bases: TGTGCCAGCAGCTTAGAATTCGGGAAGTTTCCTTACATTCAGTACTTC. This translates into CASSLEFGKFPYIQYF.

This clonotype has ten or more counts. V gene TRBV25-1 combines with J gene TRBJ1-6, with D maybe TRBD1 (5 bases). The V and J ends lost 3 bases and 11 bases respectively, with 17 bases between them. The germline V gene has CDR1 MGHDK and CDR2 SYGVNS. The CDR3 has 15 residues. Written as DNA, the CDR3 is TGTGCCAGCAGTGAGTACTCCAGGGTGGGGGCACCCCTCCACTTT. Its translation: CASSEYSRVGAPLHF.

The J gene is TRBJ2-4, the V gene TRBV6-2 or TRBV6-3; the D gene is possibly TRBD2 (7 bases). Germline V lookup: CDR1 MNHEY, CDR2 SVGEGT. The CDR3 is made up of 14 amino acids. The V and J ends lost 6 bases and 6 bases respectively, with 15 bases between them. The CDR3 loop is CASSVGRGANIQYF. CDR3 sequence (DNA): TGTGCCAGCAGCGTTGGACGGGGGGCAAACATTCAGTACTTC.

This clonotype was counted ten times or more. V usage is TRBV3-1 and J usage is TRBJ1-6; 7 bases agree with TRBD1. Trimming removed 6 bases from V and 9 bases from J; junction bases left unmatched: 14. The CDR3 totals 16 residues. Per the germline V gene, CDR1 is LGHDT and CDR2 is YNNKEL (reference sequence). CDR3: CASSLSGGQWASPLHF. The CDR3 DNA follows: TGTGCCAGCAGTCTTTCAGGGGGTCAATGGGCTTCACCCCTCCACTTT.

This clonotype was seen many times. The J gene is TRBJ2-7, the V gene TRBV20-1, with D maybe TRBD1 (6 bases). Germline V gives CDR1 DFQATT, CDR2 SNEGSKA (reference sequence). Trimming removed 4 bases from V and 0 bases from J, with 7 bases in between. The length of the CDR3 is 12 residues. CDR3 nucleotides: TGCAGTGCTACGGACAGCTCCTACGAGCAGTACTTC. As protein: CSATDSSYEQYF.

Many counts were recorded for this clonotype. The chain employs TRBV12-3 or TRBV12-4 and TRBJ2-3; no reliable D call. The CDR3 runs to 14 residues. V lost 5 bases and J lost 2, with 11 bases in between. CDR3 in DNA: TGTGCCAGCAGTCCGCGGTCCTCCACAGATACGCAGTATTTT. The encoded protein is CASSPRSSTDTQYF.

In its sample, this clonotype was seen many times. The CDR3 bases are TGTGCCAGCAGTTCGGGTTTGGCCCAAGAGACCCAGTACTTC. It is translated as CASSSGLAQETQYF. The J gene is TRBJ2-5, the V gene TRBV6-2 or TRBV6-3, with D unresolved. Germline-derived CDR1 and CDR2 are MNHEY and SVGEGT. The CDR3 is 14 amino acids. The V and J ends lost 4 bases and 1 base respectively, with 10 bases between them.

Here the CDR3 reads CASSLALSNLAFF. The CDR3 DNA reads as TGTGCCAGCAGTTTAGCGCTTAGTAACTTAGCTTTCTTT. The genes are TRBV12-3 or TRBV12-4 and TRBJ1-1; the D is unclear. CDR3 length: 13 residues. V shed 0 bases and J shed 10 bases, with 12 bases lying between them.